This paragraph reports one T cell receptor beta chain. The entry originates in a study of blood T cell repertoires in COVID-19. The wider study: Samples came from the United States, Italy and Spain, spanning acute and convalescent COVID-19. Nucleic acid was either cDNA or gDNA, and it came from T cells, B-cell-depleted T cells, or PBMCs.

Study processing details: It was from reference gene primer amplification that nucleated cell counts were estimated. Using immunoSEQ multiplex PCR, the repertoire was profiled, and TCRdb retains in-frame clones only, with some absent. Clone size and V and J calls were adopted from that table, with D and trimming inferred from the DNA. The repertoire has roughly 130,000 clones, roughly 80% of them found once; the top ten carry 3% to 3.5%. The CDR3 length is 17 residues. Germline V gives CDR1 LGHDT, CDR2 YNNKEL (reference sequence). V gave up 1 base and J gave up 3 bases, with 16 bases separating them.

The sample taken for sequencing was peripheral blood. The TCR comes from a woman older than 75 with acute or convalescent COVID-19. The V and J genes are TRBV3-1 (or the pseudogene TRBV3-2) and TRBJ1-5, with D maybe TRBD1 (6 bases). Here the CDR3 DNA reads TGTGCCAGCAGCCAAGGCGGGGGGCCAGGGAACAATCAGCCCCAGCATTTT. This codes for CASSQGGGPGNNQPQHF.